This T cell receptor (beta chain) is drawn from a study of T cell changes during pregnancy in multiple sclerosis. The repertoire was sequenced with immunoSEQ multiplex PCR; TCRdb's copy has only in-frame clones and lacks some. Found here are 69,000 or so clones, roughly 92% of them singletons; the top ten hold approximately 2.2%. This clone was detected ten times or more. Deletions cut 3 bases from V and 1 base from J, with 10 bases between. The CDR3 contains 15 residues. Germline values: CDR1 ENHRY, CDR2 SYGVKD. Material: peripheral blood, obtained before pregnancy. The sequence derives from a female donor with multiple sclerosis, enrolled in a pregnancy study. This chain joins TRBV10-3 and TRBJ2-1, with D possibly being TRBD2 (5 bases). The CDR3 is CAISEADQSYNEQFF. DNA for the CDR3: TGTGCCATCAGTGAAGCGGACCAATCCTACAATGAGCAGTTCTTC.